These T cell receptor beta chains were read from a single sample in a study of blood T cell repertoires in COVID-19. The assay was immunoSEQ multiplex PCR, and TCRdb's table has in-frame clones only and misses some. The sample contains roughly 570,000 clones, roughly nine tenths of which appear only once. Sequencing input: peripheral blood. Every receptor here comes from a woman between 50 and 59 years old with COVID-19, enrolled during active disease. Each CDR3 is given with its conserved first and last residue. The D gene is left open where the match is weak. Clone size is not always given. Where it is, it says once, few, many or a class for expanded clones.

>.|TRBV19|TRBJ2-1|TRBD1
TGTGCCACCCGGGACAGGGACTTCGATGAGCAGTTCTTC
CATRDRDFDEQFF
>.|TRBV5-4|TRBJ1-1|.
TGTGCCAGCAGCGAAACCAGGGGGAACACTGAAGCTTTCTTT
CASSETRGNTEAFF
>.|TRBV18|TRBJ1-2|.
TGTGCCAGCTCACCAGGCGAAGGGGCTTTCAACTATGGCTACACCTTC
CASSPGEGAFNYGYTF
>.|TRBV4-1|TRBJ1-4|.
TGCGCCAGCAGCGAGACAGCGAAGAATGAAAAACTGTTTTTT
CASSETAKNEKLFF
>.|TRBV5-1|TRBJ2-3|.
TGCGCCAGCAGCTTCCCACTAGCTACTACAGATACGCAGTATTTT
CASSFPLATTDTQYF
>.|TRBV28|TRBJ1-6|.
TGTGCCAGCACCCAAAGGGACTTTAATTCACCCCTCCACTTT
CASTQRDFNSPLHF
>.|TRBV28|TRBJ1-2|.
TGTGCCAGCAGTTTAACGGTGGGGCATGGCTACACCTTC
CASSLTVGHGYTF
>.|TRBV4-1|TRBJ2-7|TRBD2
TGCGCCAGCAGCCAAGAACTAGCGGGGTACTACGAGCAGTACTTC
CASSQELAGYYEQYF
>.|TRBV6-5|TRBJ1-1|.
TGTGCCAGCAGTTACTCGGGCCCTTTGGGAGCTTTCTTT
CASSYSGPLGAFF
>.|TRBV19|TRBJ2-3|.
TGTGCCAGTAGTCATCTGGCTACGCAGTATTTT
CASSHLATQYF
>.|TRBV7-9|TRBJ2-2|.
TGTGCCAGCAGCGCACGCCGGACAGAGGGCGGCGGGGAGCTGTTTTTT
CASSARRTEGGGELFF
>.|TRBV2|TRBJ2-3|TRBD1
TGTGCCAGCAGGGGGACAGGGGGCCGGGAGCAGTATTTT
CASRGTGGREQYF
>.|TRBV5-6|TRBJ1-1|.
TGTGCCAGCAGCCTCGGGTCCGGGACTGAAGCTTTCTTT
CASSLGSGTEAFF
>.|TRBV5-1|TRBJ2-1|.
TGCGCCAGCAGCTTGGGACCCAGGGATGAGCAGTTCTTC
CASSLGPRDEQFF
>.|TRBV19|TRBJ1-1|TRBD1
TGTGCCAGTCCTCGACAGGGGATAGCTGAAGCTTTCTTT
CASPRQGIAEAFF
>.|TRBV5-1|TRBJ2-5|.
TGCGCCAGCAGCTCCCGGGGACAATCGGCGCGAGTTACCCAGTACTTC
CASSSRGQSARVTQYF
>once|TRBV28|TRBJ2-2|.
TGTGCCAGCAGTTTTGGACACCCAGACACCGGGGAGCTGTTTTTT
CASSFGHPDTGELFF
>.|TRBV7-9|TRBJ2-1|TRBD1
TGTGCCAGCAGCTTATTGGGACAGATCAATGAGCAGTTCTTC
CASSLLGQINEQFF
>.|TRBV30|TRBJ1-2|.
TGTGCCTGGAGTGTACAGCCATTTAACTATGGCTACACCTTC
CAWSVQPFNYGYTF
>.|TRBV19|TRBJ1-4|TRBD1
TGTGCCAGTAGTATTGGTACAGGGGAAAGACTGTTTTTT
CASSIGTGERLFF
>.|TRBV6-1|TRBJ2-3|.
TGTGCCAGCAGTGAATACTTCCCAGATACGCAGTATTTT
CASSEYFPDTQYF
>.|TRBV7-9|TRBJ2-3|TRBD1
TGTGCCAGCAGCCGAATGGTGGGGTACCGGGACAGAAACACAGATACGCAGTATTTT
CASSRMVGYRDRNTDTQYF
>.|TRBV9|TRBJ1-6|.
TGTGCCAGCAGCCCCGGGACTAATATATCACCCCTCCACTTT
CASSPGTNISPLHF
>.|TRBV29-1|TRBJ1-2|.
TGCAGCGTTGAAGATCAGGGGAACTATGGCTACACCTTC
CSVEDQGNYGYTF
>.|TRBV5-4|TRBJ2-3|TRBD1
TGTGCCAGCAGGGGAGGACAGGGAAGCACAGATACGCAGTATTTT
CASRGGQGSTDTQYF
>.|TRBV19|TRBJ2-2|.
TGTGCCAGTAGTGATGCGGGGTGGAGCGGGGAGCTGTTTTTT
CASSDAGWSGELFF
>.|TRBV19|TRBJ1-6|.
TGTGCCAGTAGTTTTCAGGTCCGCAATTCACCCCTCCACTTT
CASSFQVRNSPLHF
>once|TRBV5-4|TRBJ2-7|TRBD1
TGTGCCAGCCGGGACAGGGGGATCTACGAGCAGTACTTC
CASRDRGIYEQYF
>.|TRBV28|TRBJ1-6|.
TGTGCCAGCATCCCCCAGGTCAGAAGAAATTCACCCCTCCACTTT
CASIPQVRRNSPLHF
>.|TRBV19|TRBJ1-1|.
TGTGCCAGTACCAGGGCAGACTACACTGAAGCTTTCTTT
CASTRADYTEAFF
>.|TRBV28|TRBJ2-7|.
TGTGCCAGCAGCACGGGTCTGCGGGAGCAGTACTTC
CASSTGLREQYF
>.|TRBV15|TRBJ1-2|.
TGTGCCACCAGCAGTGGGGGGACTGGCTACACCTTC
CATSSGGTGYTF
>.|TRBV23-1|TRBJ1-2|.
TGCGCCAGCAGGAAAGGGGTGATCTATGGCTACACCTTC
CASRKGVIYGYTF
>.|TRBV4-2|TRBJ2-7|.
TGTGCCAGCAGCCAAGATGGAGTAGCGGAGAATTACGAGCAGTACTTC
CASSQDGVAENYEQYF
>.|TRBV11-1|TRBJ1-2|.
TGTGCCAGCAGCCCCCAAGGGGACTATGGCTACACCTTC
CASSPQGDYGYTF
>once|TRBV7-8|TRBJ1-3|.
TGTGCCAGCAGCTTAGCGGGTTCGGGGAGCGGGAACACCATATATTTT
CASSLAGSGSGNTIYF
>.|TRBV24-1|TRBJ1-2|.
TGTGCCACCTCGCGGACCGGGGACTATGGCTACACCTTC
CATSRTGDYGYTF
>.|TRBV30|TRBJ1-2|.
TGTGCCTGGAGTGTAGGGGCCCGGGGGAGCGGCTACACCTTC
CAWSVGARGSGYTF
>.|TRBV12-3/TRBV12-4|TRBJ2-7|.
TGTGCCAGCAGTCCGCAGGGATCCGAGCAGTACTTC
CASSPQGSEQYF
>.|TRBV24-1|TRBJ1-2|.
TGTGCCACCAGTGACTCCTTCACAGGGAACTATGGCTACACCTTC
CATSDSFTGNYGYTF
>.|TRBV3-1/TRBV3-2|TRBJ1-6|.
TGTGCCAGCAGCCCGCAACGAGGGATGGGATCACCCCTCCACTTT
CASSPQRGMGSPLHF
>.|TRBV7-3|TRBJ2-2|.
TGTGCCAGCACCCCGGGAAGGAACACCGGGGAGCTGTTTTTT
CASTPGRNTGELFF
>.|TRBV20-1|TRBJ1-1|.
TGCAGTGCTCGGGACACTGAAGCTTTCTTT
CSARDTEAFF
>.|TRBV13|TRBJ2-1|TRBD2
TGTGCCAGCAGCTTAGGTAGCGGGGGGGCCAGAGAGCAGTTCTTC
CASSLGSGGAREQFF
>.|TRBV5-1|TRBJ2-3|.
TGCGCCAGCAGCTTACGGGGAGACACGAGCACAGATACGCAGTATTTT
CASSLRGDTSTDTQYF
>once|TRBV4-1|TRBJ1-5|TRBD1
TGCGCCAGCAGCCAGACAGGGGGTGGTCAGCCCCAGCATTTT
CASSQTGGGQPQHF
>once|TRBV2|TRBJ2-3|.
TGTGCCAGCAGTGAAACTGGTGGAGATACGCAGTATTTT
CASSETGGDTQYF
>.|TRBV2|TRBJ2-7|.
TGTGCCAGCAGACCCCAGGGCCCCTACGAGCAGTACTTC
CASRPQGPYEQYF
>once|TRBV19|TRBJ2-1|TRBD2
TGTGCCACCTCACGCAGGGGACTAGCGGGCAATGAGCAGTTCTTC
CATSRRGLAGNEQFF
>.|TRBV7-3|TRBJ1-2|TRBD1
TGTGCCAGCAGCTTAAGCGGACAGGGGATGGCCTACACCTTC
CASSLSGQGMAYTF
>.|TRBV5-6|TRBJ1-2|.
TGTGCCAGCAGCCCGGCGGGTGGCTATGGCTACACCTTC
CASSPAGGYGYTF
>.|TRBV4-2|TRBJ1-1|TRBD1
TGTGCCAGCAGCCCCCAGCGGACAGGGGAAGCTTTCTTT
CASSPQRTGEAFF
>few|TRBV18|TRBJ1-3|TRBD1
TGTGCCAGCTCGCAGAACCAGGGGGTTGGAAACACCATATATTTT
CASSQNQGVGNTIYF
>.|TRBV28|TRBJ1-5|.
TGTGCCAGCAGTTCCTACAGGGCCCCGAGGCGGCCCCAGCATTTT
CASSSYRAPRRPQHF